This is a list of T cell receptor beta chains from one sample in a study of radiation and T cells in renal cell carcinoma. The method was immunoSEQ multiplex PCR; TCRdb's version includes in-frame clones alone and lacks a portion of them. Found here are about 120,000 clones, roughly four fifths of them singletons; the top ten hold around 6.1%. Here the sequenced sample was blood, taken from a patient whose treatment included radiotherapy and nephrectomy. Receptors were obtained from a man aged 50 or older with renal cell carcinoma. The CDR3 runs from the conserved cysteine through the conserved F or W. Fields, in order: CDR3 protein, CDR3 DNA, D gene, clone size, J gene, V gene. A D gene is named only where the DNA matches it firmly. Expanded clones are given a class, and other clones once, few, many or no size at all.

CAVTGTPYNSPLHF	TGTGCCGTAACCGGGACACCTTATAATTCACCCCTCCACTTT	-	-	TRBJ1-6	TRBV30
CASSLANRGQGANEQFF	TGCGCCAGCAGCTTGGCCAATCGAGGACAGGGGGCGAATGAGCAGTTCTTC	TRBD1	-	TRBJ2-1	TRBV5-1
CASSYSDPLFGGYTF	TGTGCCAGCAGTTACTCTGATCCACTATTTGGTGGCTACACCTTC	-	-	TRBJ1-2	TRBV6-5
CASSSLGEAFF	TGTGCCAGCAGCTCTCTGGGTGAAGCTTTCTTT	-	few	TRBJ1-1	TRBV7-9
CASSLQLAADEQYF	TGTGCCAGCAGCTTACAACTAGCGGCAGACGAGCAGTACTTC	TRBD2	-	TRBJ2-7	TRBV7-6
CASSKRGTGPSGAPYEQYF	TGCGCCAGCAGCAAACGGGGGACAGGGCCTAGCGGGGCCCCCTACGAGCAGTACTTC	-	-	TRBJ2-7	TRBV5-1
CASSYERGSLHF	TGTGCCAGCAGTTACGAACGGGGGTCCCTCCACTTT	-	-	TRBJ1-6	TRBV6-5
CASSGYLEAFF	TGTGCCAGCAGTGGCTACCTTGAGGCTTTCTTT	-	-	TRBJ1-1	TRBV25-1
CASSMGFRGQTSYEQYF	TGTGCCAGTAGTATGGGGTTCAGGGGTCAGACTTCCTACGAGCAGTACTTC	-	-	TRBJ2-7	TRBV19
CASSPGLAGGWETQYF	TGTGCCAGCAGCCCCGGACTAGCGGGGGGGTGGGAGACCCAGTACTTC	TRBD2	-	TRBJ2-5	TRBV4-2
CASSFRTGTNEKLFF	TGTGCCAGCAGCTTCCGGACAGGGACTAATGAAAAACTGTTTTTT	TRBD1	-	TRBJ1-4	TRBV9
CASSIRQGADEQYF	TGTGCCAGCAGCATTCGACAGGGGGCCGACGAGCAGTACTTC	TRBD1	-	TRBJ2-7	TRBV7-9
CARSFPWAGGTGELFF	TGTGCCAGAAGCTTCCCGTGGGCGGGAGGTACCGGGGAGCTGTTTTTT	TRBD2	-	TRBJ2-2	TRBV5-3
CASSVGSNTEAFF	TGTGCCAGCAGCGTAGGGTCAAACACTGAAGCTTTCTTT	-	-	TRBJ1-1	TRBV9
CASASHGRGTTNEKLFF	TGTGCCAGCGCTTCCCACGGGCGGGGGACAACTAATGAAAAACTGTTTTTT	-	once	TRBJ1-4	TRBV7-2
CASSLFRGYEQYF	TGTGCCAGCAGTTTATTTCGGGGCTACGAGCAGTACTTC	-	-	TRBJ2-7	TRBV27
CASSDRGLSYEQYF	TGTGCCAGCAGTGATAGGGGACTCTCCTACGAGCAGTACTTC	-	-	TRBJ2-7	TRBV6-1
CASSLPGRTRTGELFF	TGTGCCAGCAGCTTACCCGGCAGGACGAGAACCGGGGAGCTGTTTTTT	-	-	TRBJ2-2	TRBV5-5
CAWSVGAEQYF	TGTGCCTGGAGTGTAGGAGCCGAGCAGTACTTC	-	once	TRBJ2-7	TRBV30
CASSPVSRDRVGHTIYF	TGTGCCAGCAGCCCCGTGTCCCGGGACAGGGTAGGACACACCATATATTTT	TRBD1	few	TRBJ1-3	TRBV7-2
CASSQDRGAYNEQFF	TGTGCCAGCAGCCAGGACAGAGGAGCCTACAATGAGCAGTTCTTC	-	-	TRBJ2-1	TRBV7-2
CASSYPGQGWVQPQHF	TGTGCCAGCAGTTACCCGGGACAGGGATGGGTTCAGCCCCAGCATTTT	TRBD1	-	TRBJ1-5	TRBV6-6
CASSPREYEQYF	TGTGCCAGCAGTCCCCGGGAATACGAGCAGTACTTC	-	-	TRBJ2-7	TRBV2
CASSPTADTIYF	TGTGCCAGCTCACCAACAGCAGACACCATATATTTT	-	-	TRBJ1-3	TRBV18
CASSFGGATDTQYF	TGTGCCAGCAGCTTTGGCGGTGCCACAGATACGCAGTATTTT	-	few	TRBJ2-3	TRBV7-2
CASRRGTANTGELFF	TGTGCCAGCAGAAGGGGGACAGCGAACACCGGGGAGCTGTTTTTT	TRBD1	-	TRBJ2-2	TRBV2
CASPDGQGRGTEAFF	TGCGCCAGCCCGGACGGACAGGGTCGGGGCACTGAAGCTTTCTTT	TRBD1	-	TRBJ1-1	TRBV10-1
CSVTPGTEYGYTF	TGCAGCGTTACACCCGGGACAGAGTATGGCTACACCTTC	TRBD1	-	TRBJ1-2	TRBV29-1
CAIRQTSGNEQFF	TGTGCCATCAGGCAGACTAGCGGGAATGAGCAGTTCTTC	TRBD2	-	TRBJ2-1	TRBV10-3
CAWSTEAHGELFF	TGTGCCTGGTCGACCGAGGCCCACGGGGAGCTGTTTTTT	-	-	TRBJ2-2	TRBV30
CASSQVASQRGYTF	TGTGCCAGCAGCCAAGTCGCTAGTCAGAGGGGCTACACCTTC	-	-	TRBJ1-2	TRBV4-2
CASSSEGSGGYTF	TGTGCCAGCAGCTCTGAGGGCAGCGGTGGCTACACCTTC	-	-	TRBJ1-2	TRBV7-9
CASSSGYTDTQYF	TGTGCCAGCAGCTCGGGGTACACAGATACGCAGTATTTT	-	-	TRBJ2-3	TRBV5-4
CASSNRRGGASYEQYF	TGTGCCAGCAGCAATCGCCGCGGGGGGGCTTCCTACGAGCAGTACTTC	TRBD2	-	TRBJ2-7	TRBV5-5